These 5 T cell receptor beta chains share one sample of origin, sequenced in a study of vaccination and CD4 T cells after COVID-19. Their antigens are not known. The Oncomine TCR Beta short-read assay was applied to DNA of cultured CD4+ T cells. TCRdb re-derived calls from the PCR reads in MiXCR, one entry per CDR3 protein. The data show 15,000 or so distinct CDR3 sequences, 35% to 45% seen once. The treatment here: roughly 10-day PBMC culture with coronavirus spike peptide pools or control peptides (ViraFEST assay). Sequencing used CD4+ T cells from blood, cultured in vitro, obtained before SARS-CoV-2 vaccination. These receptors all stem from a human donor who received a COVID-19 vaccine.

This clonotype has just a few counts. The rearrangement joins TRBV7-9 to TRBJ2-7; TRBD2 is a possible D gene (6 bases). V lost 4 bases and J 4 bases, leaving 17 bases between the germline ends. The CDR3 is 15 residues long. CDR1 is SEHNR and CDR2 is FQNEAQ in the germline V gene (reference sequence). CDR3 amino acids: CASSSPREAPYEQYF. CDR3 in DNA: TGTGCCAGCAGCTCACCCAGGGAGGCCCCATACGAGCAGTACTTC.

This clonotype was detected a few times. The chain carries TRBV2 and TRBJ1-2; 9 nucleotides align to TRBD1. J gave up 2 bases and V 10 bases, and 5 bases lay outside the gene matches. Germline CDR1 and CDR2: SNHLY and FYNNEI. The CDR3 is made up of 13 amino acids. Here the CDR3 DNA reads TGTGCCAACCAAGGGACAGGGAACTATGGCTACACCTTC. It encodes CANQGTGNYGYTF.

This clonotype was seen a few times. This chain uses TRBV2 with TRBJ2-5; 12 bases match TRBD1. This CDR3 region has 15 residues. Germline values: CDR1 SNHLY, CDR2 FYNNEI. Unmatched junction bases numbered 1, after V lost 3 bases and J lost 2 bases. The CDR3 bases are TGTGCCAGCAGTGAGGGACAGGGGGCTCAAGAGACCCAGTACTTC. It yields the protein CASSEGQGAQETQYF. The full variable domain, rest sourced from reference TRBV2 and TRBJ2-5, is EPEVTQTPSHQVTQMGQEVILRCVPISNHLYFYWYRQILGQKVEFLVSFYNNEISEKSEIFDDQFSVERPDGSNFTLKIRSTKLEDSAMYFCASSEGQGAQETQYFGPGTRLLVL.

The CDR3 reads CASSPPWGAGSYEQYF. The CDR3 nucleotides read TGTGCCAGCTCACCACCCTGGGGCGCCGGGTCCTACGAGCAGTACTTC. V usage is TRBV18 and J usage is TRBJ2-7; D is perhaps TRBD1 (5 bases). This CDR3 is built from 16 residues. The germline V gene encodes CDR1 KGHSH and CDR2 LQKENI. V was trimmed by 0 bases and J by 1 base, leaving 13 bases between them.

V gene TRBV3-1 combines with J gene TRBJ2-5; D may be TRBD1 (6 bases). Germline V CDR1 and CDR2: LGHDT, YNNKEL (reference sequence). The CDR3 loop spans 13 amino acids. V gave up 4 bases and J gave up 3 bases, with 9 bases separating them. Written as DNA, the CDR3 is TGTGCCAGCAGCCCCCGGACAGAAGAGACCCAGTACTTC. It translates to CASSPRTEETQYF.